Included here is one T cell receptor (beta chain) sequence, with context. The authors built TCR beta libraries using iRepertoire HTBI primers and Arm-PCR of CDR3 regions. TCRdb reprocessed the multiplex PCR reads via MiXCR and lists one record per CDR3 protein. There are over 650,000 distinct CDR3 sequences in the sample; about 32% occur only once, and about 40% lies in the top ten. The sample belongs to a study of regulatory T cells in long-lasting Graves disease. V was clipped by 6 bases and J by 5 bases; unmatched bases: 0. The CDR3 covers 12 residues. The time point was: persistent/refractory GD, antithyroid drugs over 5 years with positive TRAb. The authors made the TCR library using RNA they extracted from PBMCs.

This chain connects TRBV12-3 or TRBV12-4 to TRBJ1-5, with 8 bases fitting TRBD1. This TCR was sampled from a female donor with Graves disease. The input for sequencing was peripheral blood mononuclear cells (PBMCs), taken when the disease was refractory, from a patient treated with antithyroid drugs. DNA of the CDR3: TGTGCCAGCAGGGACAGGGATCAGCCCCAGCATTTT. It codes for CASRDRDQPQHF.